This T cell receptor beta chain was sequenced in a study of CD8 T cells in ankylosing spondylitis. The study's findings and limits: It appeared that ankylosing spondylitis blood was characterized by a TCR beta motif of 8 or 9 highly homologous variants. Disease-linked clones were CD8+ and relatively rare in peripheral blood. As reported, disease-linked clones showed significant enrichment in matched ankylosing spondylitis synovial fluid.

Germline CDR1 KGHSH, CDR2 LQKENI. V lost 2 bases and J 2 bases, leaving 10 bases between the germline ends. The CDR3 contains 14 residues. As concerns this clonotype: Its cognate antigen is unknown.

Quantitative 5'-RACE with molecular barcodes was used to make the TCR beta libraries. TCRdb reanalysed the 5' RACE reads using MiXCR and keeps one entry per CDR3 protein. The sample has about 390,000 distinct CDR3 sequences, around 24% seen once. This sequence originates from a male donor with ankylosing spondylitis. The genes are TRBV18 and TRBJ2-7; D not resolved. The sequencing input was blood, either unsorted or a sorted T cell fraction (not recorded which). CDR3 DNA sequence: TGTGCCAGCTCACCAGGTAAAGGGCCCTACGAGCAGTACTTC. This codes for CASSPGKGPYEQYF.